These T cell receptor beta chains were read from a single sample in a study of breast tumors, draining lymph nodes, adjacent tissues. TCRdb re-called the multiplex PCR reads through MiXCR, storing one row per CDR3 protein. The sample has roughly 120,000 distinct CDR3 sequences, just under 20% seen once. Sample: axillary lymph node tissue. These receptors originate from a female donor with breast cancer. Some clones in this sample may be carry-over from other donors' samples. Both conserved end residues are part of each CDR3. The D gene is left open where the match is weak. Clone size, where shown, is once, few, many, or a class for clones that have expanded.

CASSVTSGGPTDTQYF | TGTGCCAGCAGTGTGACTAGCGGGGGGCCCACAGATACGCAGTATTTT | TRBD2 | TRBJ2-3 | many | TRBV9
CASSYQRGTGELFF | TGTGCCAGCAGTTACCAGCGAGGCACCGGGGAGCTGTTTTTT | - | TRBJ2-2 | few | TRBV6-5
CSVRTGDGYTF | TGCAGCGTTCGGACAGGGGATGGCTACACCTTC | TRBD1 | TRBJ1-2 | many | TRBV29-1
CASSPKTGETQYF | TGTGCCAGCAGCCCTAAAACGGGGGAGACCCAGTACTTC | - | TRBJ2-5 | many | TRBV7-2
CSARDLGDYGYTF | TGCAGTGCCAGGGACCTCGGGGACTATGGCTACACCTTC | - | TRBJ1-2 | many | TRBV20-1
CASSLYGTSGDTQYF | TGTGCCAGCAGCTTATACGGGACTAGCGGGGATACGCAGTATTTT | TRBD2 | TRBJ2-3 | many | TRBV7-3
CSASGGQKDTQYF | TGCAGTGCTAGTGGGGGACAGAAGGATACGCAGTATTTT | TRBD1 | TRBJ2-3 | many | TRBV20-1
CASSIDRPGSSYNEQFF | TGTGCCAGTAGTATAGACCGACCGGGGAGCTCCTACAATGAGCAGTTCTTC | - | TRBJ2-1 | few | TRBV19
CASSPNQGAGNQPQHF | TGTGCCAGCAGTCCTAATCAGGGGGCGGGCAATCAGCCCCAGCATTTT | TRBD1 | TRBJ1-5 | - | TRBV28
CSPRDRDHLKDGYTF | TGCAGTCCCCGGGACAGGGACCACCTAAAGGATGGCTACACCTTC | TRBD1 | TRBJ1-2 | many | TRBV20-1
CASSENRGQETQYF | TGTGCCAGCAGTGAGAACAGGGGGCAAGAGACCCAGTACTTC | TRBD1 | TRBJ2-5 | - | TRBV2
CSARQTGGSYEQYF | TGCAGTGCTAGACAGACAGGGGGCTCCTACGAGCAGTACTTC | TRBD1 | TRBJ2-7 | many | TRBV20-1
CASGDRSSYNEQFF | TGTGCCAGCGGCGACAGGAGCTCCTACAATGAGCAGTTCTTC | - | TRBJ2-1 | many | TRBV9
CASSLLQNTGELFF | TGTGCCAGCAGCCTGTTGCAGAACACCGGGGAGCTGTTTTTT | - | TRBJ2-2 | - | TRBV11-2
CASSLKGGGLGEKLFF | TGTGCCAGCAGCTTAAAAGGGGGGGGACTGGGTGAAAAACTGTTTTTT | - | TRBJ1-4 | many | TRBV7-8
CASSLQGWNDEQYF | TGCGCCAGCAGCCTACAGGGGTGGAACGACGAGCAGTACTTC | TRBD1 | TRBJ2-7 | many | TRBV5-1
CASSLSSVGSDEQFF | TGTGCCAGCAGCTTAAGTAGCGTGGGTAGCGATGAGCAGTTCTTC | - | TRBJ2-1 | many | TRBV7-2
CASRSGTAHGYTF | TGTGCCAGCAGATCCGGGACAGCTCATGGCTACACCTTC | TRBD1 | TRBJ1-2 | few | TRBV28
CATQGERETQYF | TGTGCCACGCAGGGTGAACGAGAGACCCAGTACTTC | - | TRBJ2-5 | many | TRBV10-3
CSATRVGYNEQFF | TGCAGTGCCACTCGAGTGGGGTACAATGAGCAGTTCTTC | - | TRBJ2-1 | many | TRBV20-1
CASSWRRSTGELFF | TGTGCCAGCAGCTGGAGACGGAGCACCGGGGAGCTGTTTTTT | - | TRBJ2-2 | many | TRBV7-2
CASNSYDAGLSYEQYF | TGTGCCAGCAACAGTTATGACGCCGGATTATCCTACGAGCAGTACTTC | - | TRBJ2-7 | - | TRBV28
CASSQVRGNEQFF | TGCGCCAGCAGCCAAGTTCGGGGCAATGAGCAGTTCTTC | - | TRBJ2-1 | many | TRBV4-1